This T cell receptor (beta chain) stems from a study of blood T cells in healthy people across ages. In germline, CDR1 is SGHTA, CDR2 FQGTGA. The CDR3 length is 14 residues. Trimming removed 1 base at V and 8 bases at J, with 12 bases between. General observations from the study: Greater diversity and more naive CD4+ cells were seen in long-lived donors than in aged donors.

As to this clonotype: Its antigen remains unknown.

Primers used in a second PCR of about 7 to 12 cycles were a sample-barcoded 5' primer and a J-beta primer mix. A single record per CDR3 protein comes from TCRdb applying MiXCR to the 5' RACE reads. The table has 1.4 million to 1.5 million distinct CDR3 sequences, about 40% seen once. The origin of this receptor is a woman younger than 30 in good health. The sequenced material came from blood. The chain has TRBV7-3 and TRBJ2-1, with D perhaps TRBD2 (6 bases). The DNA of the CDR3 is TGTGCCAGCAGCTTAAGACTAGGCGGTGATGAGCAGTTCTTC. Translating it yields CASSLRLGGDEQFF. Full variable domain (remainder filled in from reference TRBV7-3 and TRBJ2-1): GAGVSQTPSNKVTEKGKYVELRCDPISGHTALYWYRQSLGQGPEFLIYFQGTGAADDSGLPNDRFFAVRPEGSVSTLKIQRTERGDSAVYLCASSLRLGGDEQFFGPGTRLTVL.